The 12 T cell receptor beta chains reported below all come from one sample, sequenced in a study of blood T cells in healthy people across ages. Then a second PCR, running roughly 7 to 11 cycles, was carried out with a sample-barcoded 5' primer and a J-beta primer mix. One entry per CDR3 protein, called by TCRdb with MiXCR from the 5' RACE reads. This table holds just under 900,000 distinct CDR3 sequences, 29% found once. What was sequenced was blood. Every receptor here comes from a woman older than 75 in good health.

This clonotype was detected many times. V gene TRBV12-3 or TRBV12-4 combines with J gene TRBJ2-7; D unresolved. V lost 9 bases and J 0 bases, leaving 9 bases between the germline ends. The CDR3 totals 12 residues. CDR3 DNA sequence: TGTGCCAGTGGGGTGGGCTCCTACGAGCAGTACTTC. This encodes CASGVGSYEQYF.

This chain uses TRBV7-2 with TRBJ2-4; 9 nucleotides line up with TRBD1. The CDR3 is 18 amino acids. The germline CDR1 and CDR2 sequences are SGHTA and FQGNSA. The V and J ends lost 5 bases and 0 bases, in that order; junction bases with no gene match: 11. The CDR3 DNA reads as TGTGCCAGCAGCCTCCGTCGACAGGGGGAGGGAGCCAAAAACATTCAGTACTTC. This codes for CASSLRRQGEGAKNIQYF.

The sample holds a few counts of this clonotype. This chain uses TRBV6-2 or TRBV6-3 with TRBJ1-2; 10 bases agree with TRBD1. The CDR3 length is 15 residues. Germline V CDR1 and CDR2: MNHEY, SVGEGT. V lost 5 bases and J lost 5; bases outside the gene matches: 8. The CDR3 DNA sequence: TGTGCCAGCAGTAGCCGGGACAGGGGATTTTATGGCTACACCTTC. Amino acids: CASSSRDRGFYGYTF.

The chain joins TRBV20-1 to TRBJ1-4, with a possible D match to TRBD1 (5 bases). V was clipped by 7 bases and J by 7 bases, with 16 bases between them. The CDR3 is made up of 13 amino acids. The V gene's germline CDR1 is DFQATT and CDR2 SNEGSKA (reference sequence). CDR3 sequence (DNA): TGCAGTGGTCGCGAGGGGCGGGGTGAAAAACTGTTTTTT. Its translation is CSGREGRGEKLFF.

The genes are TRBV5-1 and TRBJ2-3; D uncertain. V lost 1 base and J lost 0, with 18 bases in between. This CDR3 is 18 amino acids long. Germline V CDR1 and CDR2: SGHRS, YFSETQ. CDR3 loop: CASSLLPPFPHSTDTQYF. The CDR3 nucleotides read TGCGCCAGCAGCTTGTTGCCCCCCTTCCCGCATAGCACAGATACGCAGTATTTT.

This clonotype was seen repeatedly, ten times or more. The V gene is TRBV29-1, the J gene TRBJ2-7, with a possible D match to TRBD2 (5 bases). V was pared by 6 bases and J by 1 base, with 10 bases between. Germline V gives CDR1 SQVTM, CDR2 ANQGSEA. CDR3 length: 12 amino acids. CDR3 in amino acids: CSVRTDSYEQYF. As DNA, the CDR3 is TGCAGCGTAAGGACTGATTCCTACGAGCAGTACTTC.

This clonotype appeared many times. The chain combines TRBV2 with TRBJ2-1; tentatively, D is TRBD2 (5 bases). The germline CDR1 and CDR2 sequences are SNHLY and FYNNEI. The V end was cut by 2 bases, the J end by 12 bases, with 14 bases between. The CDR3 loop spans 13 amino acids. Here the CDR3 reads CASSELPGRGQFF. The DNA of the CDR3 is TGTGCCAGCAGTGAACTTCCGGGAAGAGGGCAGTTCTTC. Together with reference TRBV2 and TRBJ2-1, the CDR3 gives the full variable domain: EPEVTQTPSHQVTQMGQEVILRCVPISNHLYFYWYRQILGQKVEFLVSFYNNEISEKSEIFDDQFSVERPDGSNFTLKIRSTKLEDSAMYFCASSELPGRGQFFGPGTRLTVL.

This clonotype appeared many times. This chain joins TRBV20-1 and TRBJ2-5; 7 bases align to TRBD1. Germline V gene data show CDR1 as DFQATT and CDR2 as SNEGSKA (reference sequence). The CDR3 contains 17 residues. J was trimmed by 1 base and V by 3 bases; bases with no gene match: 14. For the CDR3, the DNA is TGCAGTGCTAGGCATAGTTGGGGACAGTCAAGCCAAGAGACCCAGTACTTC. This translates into CSARHSWGQSSQETQYF.

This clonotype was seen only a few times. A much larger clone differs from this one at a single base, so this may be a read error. The CDR3 region is CASSERGEQFF. CDR3 bases: TGTGCCAGCAGTGAACGGGGGGAGCAGTTCTTC. V is TRBV2 and J is TRBJ2-1; D might be TRBD2 (6 bases). The CDR3 is 11 residues long. Germline CDR1 and CDR2: SNHLY and FYNNEI. V lost 2 bases and J lost 10, with 6 bases in between. Combining the CDR3 with reference TRBV2 and TRBJ2-1 gives the whole variable domain EPEVTQTPSHQVTQMGQEVILRCVPISNHLYFYWYRQILGQKVEFLVSFYNNEISEKSEIFDDQFSVERPDGSNFTLKIRSTKLEDSAMYFCASSERGEQFFGPGTRLTVL.

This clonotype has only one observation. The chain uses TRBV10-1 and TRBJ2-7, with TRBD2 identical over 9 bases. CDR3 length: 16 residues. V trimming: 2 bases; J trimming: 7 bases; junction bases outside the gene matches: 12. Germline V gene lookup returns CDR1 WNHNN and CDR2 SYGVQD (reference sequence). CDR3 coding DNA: TGCGCCAGCAGTGAGACTGAGGCGGGGGGGCTGAATGAGCAGTACTTC. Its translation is CASSETEAGGLNEQYF.

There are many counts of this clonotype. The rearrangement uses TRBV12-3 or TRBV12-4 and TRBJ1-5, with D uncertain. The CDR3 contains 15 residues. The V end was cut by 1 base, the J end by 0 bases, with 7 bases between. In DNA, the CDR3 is TGTGCCAGCAGTTTAGTTAGTTATAGCAATCAGCCCCAGCATTTT. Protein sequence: CASSLVSYSNQPQHF.

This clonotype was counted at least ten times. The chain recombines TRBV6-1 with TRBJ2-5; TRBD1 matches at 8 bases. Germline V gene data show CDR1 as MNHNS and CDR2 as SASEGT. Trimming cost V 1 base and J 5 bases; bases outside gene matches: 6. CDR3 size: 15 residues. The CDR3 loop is CASSEDYRGYETQYF. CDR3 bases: TGTGCCAGCAGTGAAGACTACAGGGGGTACGAGACCCAGTACTTC.